This TCR beta chain was documented in a study of blood T cell repertoires in COVID-19. The protocol was immunoSEQ multiplex PCR, while the TCRdb copy is restricted to in-frame clones and leaves out a portion. The table shows hundreds of thousands of clones, with about 90% occurring only once. Germline loops: CDR1 PRHDT, CDR2 FYEKMQ (reference sequence). The V gene lost 5 bases and the J gene lost 5 bases, with 18 bases spanning the gap. The CDR3 contains 15 residues. The specimen was peripheral blood. The chain employs TRBV13 and TRBJ2-5; possible D gene TRBD2, 6 bases. The origin of this receptor is a woman aged 50 to 60 with COVID-19, enrolled during active disease. The CDR3 region has the DNA TGTGCCAGCAGCCCAGGAGGGACCGGGCGCGAGACCCAGTACTTC. Translating it yields CASSPGGTGRETQYF.